The T cell receptor (beta chain) under discussion was sequenced for a study of blood T cell repertoires in COVID-19. Methods used by the authors: Counts of nucleated cells, estimated from reference gene primer amplification, were obtained. Clones were read by immunoSEQ multiplex PCR, and TCRdb kept only the in-frame ones, dropping some. D and trimming come from the DNA, and the V and J calls and clone size come from that table. The table shows under 300,000 clones, with 89% occurring only once. Trimming removed 0 bases from V and 2 bases from J, with 8 bases in between. Looked up from germline, CDR1 is SGHTA and CDR2 is FQGTGA. The CDR3 totals 15 residues.

Sample: peripheral blood. This chain connects TRBV7-3 to TRBJ1-5; a weak D match, TRBD1 (6 bases). The receptor was isolated from a middle-aged man with acute or convalescent COVID-19. The CDR3 DNA follows: TGTGCCAGCAGCTTAACAGGGGGAGGCAATCAGCCCCAGCATTTT. As protein: CASSLTGGGNQPQHF.